This is a list of T cell receptor beta chains from one sample in a study of human T cells and chemical hapten exposure. TCRdb passed the RACE reads through MiXCR, listing each CDR3 protein once. The sample lists about 68,000 distinct CDR3 sequences, approximately 10% seen once, with around 4.8% in the top ten. This specimen was whole blood, taken in connection with sensitization to the hapten diphenylcyclopropenone (DPC). The receptors come from a woman in her 50s with alopecia areata. Some clones in this sample may be carry-over from other donors' samples. The CDR3 runs from the conserved cysteine through the conserved F or W. Fields, in order: CDR3 protein, CDR3 DNA, CDR3 length, D gene, J gene, V gene, clone size. D genes are given only for firm matches. The size field is filled for only some rows; it gives once, few, many or a size class.

cdr3_aa: CASSYYRTGVVADTQYF
cdr3_nt: TGTGCCAGCAGTTACTATCGGACAGGCGTGGTCGCAGATACGCAGTATTTT
cdr3_length: 17
d_call: TRBD1
j_call: TRBJ2-3
v_call: TRBV6-2/TRBV6-3
clone_size: -

cdr3_aa: CASSERGDSYEQYF
cdr3_nt: TGTGCCAGCAGTGAGCGGGGGGACTCCTACGAGCAGTACTTC
cdr3_length: 14
d_call: TRBD2
j_call: TRBJ2-7
v_call: TRBV12-3/TRBV12-4
clone_size: -

cdr3_aa: CASSERNQPQHF
cdr3_nt: TGTGCCAGCAGTGAAAGGAATCAGCCCCAGCATTTT
cdr3_length: 12
d_call: -
j_call: TRBJ1-5
v_call: TRBV6-1
clone_size: -

cdr3_aa: CASSYSNRDNSPLHF
cdr3_nt: TGTGCCAGCAGTTACTCGAACAGGGATAATTCACCCCTCCACTTT
cdr3_length: 15
d_call: -
j_call: TRBJ1-6
v_call: TRBV6-5
clone_size: many

cdr3_aa: CASSGGKNNEQFF
cdr3_nt: TGTGCCAGCAGCGGCGGGAAAAACAATGAGCAGTTCTTC
cdr3_length: 13
d_call: -
j_call: TRBJ2-1
v_call: TRBV7-9
clone_size: few

cdr3_aa: CASSLDRGGGYGYTF
cdr3_nt: TGCGCCAGCAGCCTGGACAGGGGCGGGGGCTATGGCTACACCTTC
cdr3_length: 15
d_call: TRBD1
j_call: TRBJ1-2
v_call: TRBV4-1
clone_size: many

cdr3_aa: CSARPGGANVLTF
cdr3_nt: TGCAGTGCTAGACCCGGGGGGGCCAACGTCCTGACTTTC
cdr3_length: 13
d_call: -
j_call: TRBJ2-6
v_call: TRBV20-1
clone_size: many

cdr3_aa: CASRVSQGSYEQYF
cdr3_nt: TGTGCCAGCAGAGTCTCGCAGGGATCCTACGAGCAGTACTTC
cdr3_length: 14
d_call: -
j_call: TRBJ2-7
v_call: TRBV7-2
clone_size: few

cdr3_aa: CASRMTGGGYEQYF
cdr3_nt: TGTGCCAGCAGGATGACAGGGGGGGGATACGAGCAGTACTTC
cdr3_length: 14
d_call: TRBD1
j_call: TRBJ2-7
v_call: TRBV28
clone_size: medium-sized

cdr3_aa: CASSKTGTMNTEAFF
cdr3_nt: TGTGCCAGCAGCAAGACAGGTACCATGAACACTGAAGCTTTCTTT
cdr3_length: 15
d_call: -
j_call: TRBJ1-1
v_call: TRBV7-9
clone_size: -

cdr3_aa: CASTARGDTQYF
cdr3_nt: TGCGCCAGCACCGCCCGGGGAGATACGCAGTATTTT
cdr3_length: 12
d_call: -
j_call: TRBJ2-3
v_call: TRBV10-2
clone_size: -

cdr3_aa: CASKDRGNQPQHF
cdr3_nt: TGTGCCAGCAAAGACAGGGGCAATCAGCCCCAGCATTTT
cdr3_length: 13
d_call: TRBD1
j_call: TRBJ1-5
v_call: TRBV12-3/TRBV12-4
clone_size: many

cdr3_aa: CASSSGNTEAFF
cdr3_nt: TGCGCCAGCAGCTCCGGGAACACTGAAGCTTTCTTT
cdr3_length: 12
d_call: -
j_call: TRBJ1-1
v_call: TRBV5-1
clone_size: -

cdr3_aa: CATSRDDTNQPQHF
cdr3_nt: TGTGCCACCAGCAGAGATGACACCAATCAGCCCCAGCATTTT
cdr3_length: 14
d_call: -
j_call: TRBJ1-5
v_call: TRBV15
clone_size: -

cdr3_aa: CSVERTATQYF
cdr3_nt: TGCAGCGTTGAGAGGACAGCAACCCAGTACTTC
cdr3_length: 11
d_call: -
j_call: TRBJ2-5
v_call: TRBV29-1
clone_size: few

cdr3_aa: CASSKARQGGYNEQFF
cdr3_nt: TGTGCCAGCAGCAAGGCTAGACAGGGGGGCTACAATGAGCAGTTCTTC
cdr3_length: 16
d_call: -
j_call: TRBJ2-1
v_call: TRBV21-1
clone_size: once

cdr3_aa: CASSLGAAPF
cdr3_nt: TGTGCCAGCAGCTTAGGGGCCGCCCCGTTT
cdr3_length: 10
d_call: -
j_call: TRBJ1-1
v_call: TRBV7-9
clone_size: -

cdr3_aa: CASSYNRLADSTDTQYF
cdr3_nt: TGTGCCAGCAGTTACAACCGACTAGCCGATAGCACAGATACGCAGTATTTT
cdr3_length: 17
d_call: TRBD2
j_call: TRBJ2-3
v_call: TRBV6-2/TRBV6-3
clone_size: large

cdr3_aa: CASSDLIGAYQPQHF
cdr3_nt: TGTGCCAGCAGCGATCTAATAGGGGCTTATCAGCCCCAGCATTTT
cdr3_length: 15
d_call: -
j_call: TRBJ1-5
v_call: TRBV7-2
clone_size: few

cdr3_aa: CSSGTATRGYTF
cdr3_nt: TGCAGCTCCGGGACAGCCACCAGGGGCTACACCTTC
cdr3_length: 12
d_call: TRBD1
j_call: TRBJ1-2
v_call: TRBV29-1
clone_size: few

cdr3_aa: CASSPRGLAGTYEQYF
cdr3_nt: TGTGCCAGCAGCCCCCGGGGACTAGCGGGGACCTACGAGCAGTACTTC
cdr3_length: 16
d_call: TRBD2
j_call: TRBJ2-7
v_call: TRBV7-2
clone_size: few

cdr3_aa: CSAQGAAGRNTEAFF
cdr3_nt: TGCAGTGCACAGGGGGCGGCGGGTAGGAACACTGAAGCTTTCTTT
cdr3_length: 15
d_call: TRBD1
j_call: TRBJ1-1
v_call: TRBV20-1
clone_size: -

cdr3_aa: CASSMTDNQPQHF
cdr3_nt: TGTGCCAGCAGTATGACAGATAATCAGCCCCAGCATTTT
cdr3_length: 13
d_call: -
j_call: TRBJ1-5
v_call: TRBV27
clone_size: many

cdr3_aa: CASSLNPSYEQYF
cdr3_nt: TGTGCCAGCAGCCTGAATCCCTCCTACGAGCAGTACTTC
cdr3_length: 13
d_call: -
j_call: TRBJ2-7
v_call: TRBV11-3
clone_size: once

cdr3_aa: CASRDSGARTEAFF
cdr3_nt: TGTGCCAGCCGTGATTCGGGGGCGCGGACTGAAGCTTTCTTT
cdr3_length: 14
d_call: -
j_call: TRBJ1-1
v_call: TRBV27
clone_size: once

cdr3_aa: CASSQVGDWNEQFF
cdr3_nt: TGCGCCAGCAGCCAAGTGGGCGACTGGAATGAGCAGTTCTTC
cdr3_length: 14
d_call: -
j_call: TRBJ2-1
v_call: TRBV4-3
clone_size: -

cdr3_aa: CASSILGQDNYEQYF
cdr3_nt: TGTGCCAGTAGTATCTTAGGACAGGACAACTACGAGCAGTACTTC
cdr3_length: 15
d_call: TRBD1
j_call: TRBJ2-7
v_call: TRBV19
clone_size: -

cdr3_aa: CASSPGLGQLQDEQFF
cdr3_nt: TGTGCCAGCTCACCAGGCCTAGGACAGCTCCAGGATGAGCAGTTCTTC
cdr3_length: 16
d_call: -
j_call: TRBJ2-1
v_call: TRBV18
clone_size: many